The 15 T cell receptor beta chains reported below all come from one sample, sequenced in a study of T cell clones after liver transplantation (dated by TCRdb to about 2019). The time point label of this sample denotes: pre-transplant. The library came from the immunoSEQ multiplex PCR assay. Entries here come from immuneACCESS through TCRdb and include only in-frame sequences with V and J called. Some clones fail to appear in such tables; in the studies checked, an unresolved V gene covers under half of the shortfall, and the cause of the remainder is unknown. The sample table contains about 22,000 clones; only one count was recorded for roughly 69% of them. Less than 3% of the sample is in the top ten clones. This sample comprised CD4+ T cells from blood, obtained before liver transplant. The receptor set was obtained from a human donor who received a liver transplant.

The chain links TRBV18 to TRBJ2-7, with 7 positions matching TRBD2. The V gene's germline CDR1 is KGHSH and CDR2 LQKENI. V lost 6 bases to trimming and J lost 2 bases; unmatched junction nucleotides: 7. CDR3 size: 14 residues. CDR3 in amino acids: CASSRTSETYEQYF. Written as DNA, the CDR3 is TGTGCCAGCTCGCGAACTAGCGAAACCTACGAGCAGTACTTC.

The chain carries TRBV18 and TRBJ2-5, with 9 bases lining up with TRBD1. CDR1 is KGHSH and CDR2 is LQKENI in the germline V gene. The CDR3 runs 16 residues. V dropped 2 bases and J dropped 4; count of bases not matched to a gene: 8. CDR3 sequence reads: CASSPRQQGALETQYF. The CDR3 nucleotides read TGTGCCAGCTCACCAAGGCAACAGGGGGCCTTAGAGACCCAGTACTTC.

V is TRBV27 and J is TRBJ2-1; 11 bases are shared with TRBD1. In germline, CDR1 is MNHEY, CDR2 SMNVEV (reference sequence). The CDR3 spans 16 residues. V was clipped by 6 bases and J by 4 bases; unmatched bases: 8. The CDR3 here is CASSPLGTGGYNEQFF. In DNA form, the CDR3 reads TGTGCCAGCAGCCCACTCGGGACAGGGGGGTACAATGAGCAGTTCTTC.

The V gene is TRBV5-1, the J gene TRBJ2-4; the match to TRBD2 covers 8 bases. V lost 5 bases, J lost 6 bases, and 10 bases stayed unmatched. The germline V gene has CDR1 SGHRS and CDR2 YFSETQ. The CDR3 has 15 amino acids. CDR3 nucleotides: TGCGCCAGCAGTGAGCGGGGGCCCACCGGAAACATTCAGTACTTC. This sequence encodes CASSERGPTGNIQYF.

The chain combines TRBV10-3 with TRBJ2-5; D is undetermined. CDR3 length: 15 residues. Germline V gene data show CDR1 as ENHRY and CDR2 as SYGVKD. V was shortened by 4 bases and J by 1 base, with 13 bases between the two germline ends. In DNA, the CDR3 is TGTGCCATCAGTGGGGAAGTGGGTCTCCAAGAGACCCAGTACTTC. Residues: CAISGEVGLQETQYF.

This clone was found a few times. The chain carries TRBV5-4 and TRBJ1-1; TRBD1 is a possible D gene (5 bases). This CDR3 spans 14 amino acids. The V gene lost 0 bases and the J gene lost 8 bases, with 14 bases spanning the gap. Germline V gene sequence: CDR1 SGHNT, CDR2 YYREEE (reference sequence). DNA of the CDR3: TGTGCCAGCAGCTTGGCCCTAGGGGATACGGAAGCTTTCTTT. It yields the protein CASSLALGDTEAFF.

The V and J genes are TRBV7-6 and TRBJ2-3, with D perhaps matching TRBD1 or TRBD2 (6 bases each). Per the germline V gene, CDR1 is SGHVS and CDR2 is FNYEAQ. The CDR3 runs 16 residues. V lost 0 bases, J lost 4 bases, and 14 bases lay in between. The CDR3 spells CASSLAGGSLADTQYF. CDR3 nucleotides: TGTGCCAGCAGCTTAGCCGGGGGCAGTCTCGCAGATACGCAGTATTTT.

Here the CDR3 DNA reads TGTGCCAGCAGCCCCCCCAGCTCCTACGAGCAGTACTTC. This gives the protein CASSPPSSYEQYF. The V gene is TRBV7-9, the J gene TRBJ2-7; no clear D. This CDR3 is 13 amino acids long. Trimming shortened V by 5 bases and J by 0 bases, and 8 bases separated the two germline ends. Germline V lookup: CDR1 SEHNR, CDR2 FQNEAQ (reference sequence).

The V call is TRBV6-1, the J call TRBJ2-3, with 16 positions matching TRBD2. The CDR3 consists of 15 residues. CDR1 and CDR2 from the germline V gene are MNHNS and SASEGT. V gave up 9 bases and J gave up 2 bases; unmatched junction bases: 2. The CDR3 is CASGTSGRVTDTQYF. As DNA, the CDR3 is TGTGCCAGTGGGACTAGCGGGAGGGTCACAGATACGCAGTATTTT.

The CDR3 here is CASSQDQGSGRNTIYF. CDR3 sequence (DNA): TGCGCCAGCAGCCAAGATCAGGGATCTGGCCGGAACACCATATATTTT. This chain joins TRBV4-1 and TRBJ1-3; weak D call: TRBD1 (5 bases). Trimming removed 0 bases at V and 7 bases at J, with 16 bases between. This CDR3 comprises 16 residues. Germline V gives CDR1 MGHRA, CDR2 YSYEKL.

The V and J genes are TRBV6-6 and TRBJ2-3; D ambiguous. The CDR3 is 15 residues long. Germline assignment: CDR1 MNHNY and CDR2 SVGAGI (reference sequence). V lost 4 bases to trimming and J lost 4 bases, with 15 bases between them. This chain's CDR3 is CASSSPPLVSDTQYF. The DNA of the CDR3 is TGTGCCAGCAGTTCCCCCCCCCTTGTATCAGATACGCAGTATTTT.

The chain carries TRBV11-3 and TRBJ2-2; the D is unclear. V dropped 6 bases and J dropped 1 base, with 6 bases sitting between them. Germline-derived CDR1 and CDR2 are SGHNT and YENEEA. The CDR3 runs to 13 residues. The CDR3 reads CASSSKNTGELFF. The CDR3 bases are TGTGCCAGCAGTTCCAAGAACACCGGGGAGCTGTTTTTT.

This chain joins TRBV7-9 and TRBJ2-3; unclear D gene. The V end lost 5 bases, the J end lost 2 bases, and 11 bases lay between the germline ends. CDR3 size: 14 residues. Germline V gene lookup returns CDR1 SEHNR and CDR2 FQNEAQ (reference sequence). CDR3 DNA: TGTGCCAGCAGCCCCAGGCTAGTCACAGATACGCAGTATTTT. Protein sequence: CASSPRLVTDTQYF.

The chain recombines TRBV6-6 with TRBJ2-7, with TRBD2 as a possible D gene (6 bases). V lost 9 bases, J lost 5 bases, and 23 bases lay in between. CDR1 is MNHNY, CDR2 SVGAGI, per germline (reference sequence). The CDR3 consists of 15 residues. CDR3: CASRSVPGTEHEQYV. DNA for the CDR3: TGTGCCAGTCGCTCTGTTCCCGGGACTGAACACGAGCAGTACGTC.

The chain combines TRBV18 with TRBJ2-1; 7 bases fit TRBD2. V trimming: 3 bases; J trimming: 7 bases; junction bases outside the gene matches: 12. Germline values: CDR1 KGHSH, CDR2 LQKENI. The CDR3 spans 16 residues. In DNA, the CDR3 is TGTGCCAGCTCACCCCGATGGGACGGGGGAGGGAATGAGCAGTTCTTC. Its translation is CASSPRWDGGGNEQFF.